The 8 T cell receptor beta chains in this list originate from one sample, sequenced in a study of control samples from healthy donors and cancer patients. Using immunoSEQ multiplex PCR, the repertoire was profiled, and TCRdb retains in-frame clones only, with some absent. Among some 9,800 clones listed, more than 75% were seen once. The specimen was PBMCs. These receptor sequences come from a man in his fifties or sixties with colorectal cancer.

The rearrangement links TRBV6-4 to TRBJ1-6, with D possibly matching TRBD1 (6 bases). The CDR3 has 16 amino acids. In germline, CDR1 is MRHNA, CDR2 SNTAGT. Trimming shortened V by 6 bases and J by 9 bases, and 21 bases separated the two germline ends. The CDR3 coding sequence is TGTGCCAGCAGGACCCGGGGGGGCAGGGGTTGTTCACCCCTCCACTTT. It is translated as CASRTRGGRGCSPLHF.

This chain links TRBV9 with TRBJ1-3; weak D call: TRBD1 (5 bases). Germline V gives CDR1 SGDLS, CDR2 YYNGEE. This CDR3 spans 16 amino acids. Trimming shortened V by 4 bases and J by 0 bases, and 14 bases separated the two germline ends. The CDR3 loop is CASSSWDATSGNTIYF. The CDR3 DNA is TGTGCCAGCAGCAGCTGGGACGCCACCTCTGGAAACACCATATATTTT. The full variable domain, in which reference TRBV9 and TRBJ1-3 provide the parts outside the CDR3, is DSGVTQTPKHLITATGQRVTLRCSPRSGDLSVYWYQQSLDQGLQFLIQYYNGEERAKGNILERFSAQQFPDLHSELNLSSLELGDSALYFCASSSWDATSGNTIYFGEGSWLTVV.

The DNA for the CDR3 is TGTGCCAGCAGTGACCCCCGAGGGGGCATCTACAATGAGCAGTTCTTC. It encodes CASSDPRGGIYNEQFF. The chain links TRBV6-2 or TRBV6-3 to TRBJ2-1; TRBD1 aligns across 7 bases. The CDR3 spans 16 residues. With V trimmed by 5 bases and J by 3 bases, 10 bases remained unmatched. Per germline, CDR1 MNHEY and CDR2 SVGEGT.

The chain combines TRBV12-3 or TRBV12-4 with TRBJ1-1, with unresolved D. V dropped 3 bases and J dropped 4 bases, with 9 bases sitting between them. The CDR3 runs 13 residues. CDR3 nucleotide sequence: TGTGCCAGCAGTTTTCACCGTGGCACTGAAGCTTTCTTT. It translates to CASSFHRGTEAFF.

The sample holds one count of this clone. This sequence joins TRBV20-1 and TRBJ1-6, with D hard to call. CDR3 length: 11 amino acids. Per germline, CDR1 DFQATT and CDR2 SNEGSKA (reference sequence). Between the trimmed V and J ends, which lost 3 bases and 10 bases, there was a span of 7 bases. CDR3 region: CSASRDSPLHF. The CDR3 coding sequence is TGCAGTGCTAGTCGCGACTCACCCCTCCACTTT.

The V and J genes are TRBV6-5 and TRBJ2-3, with D possibly TRBD1 on 6 matching bases. The CDR3 extends over 15 amino acids. Trimming shortened V by 7 bases and J by 0 bases, and 14 bases separated the two germline ends. In germline, CDR1 is MNHEY, CDR2 SVGAGI. DNA for the CDR3: TGTGCCAGCATCGGACAGTTGGGGAGCACAGATACGCAGTATTTT. Amino acid sequence: CASIGQLGSTDTQYF.

This CDR3 reads CASSYSTGFGTQYF. In DNA, the CDR3 is TGTGCCAGCAGTTACTCGACAGGGTTCGGTACGCAGTATTTT. The genes are TRBV6-5 and TRBJ2-3, with TRBD1 identical over 7 bases. V gave up 0 bases and J gave up 8 bases; unmatched junction bases: 5. Germline V gene lookup returns CDR1 MNHEY and CDR2 SVGAGI. This CDR3 contains 14 residues.

The J gene is TRBJ1-1, the V gene TRBV11-2; possible D gene TRBD1, 5 bases. Germline-derived CDR1 and CDR2 are SGHAT and FQNNGV. V lost 5 bases to trimming and J lost 2 bases, with 21 bases between them. The CDR3 covers 17 residues. CDR3 sequence: CASSPGRGFVKNTEAFF. The CDR3, as DNA: TGTGCCAGCAGCCCAGGGAGAGGTTTTGTGAAAAACACTGAAGCTTTCTTT.